This T cell receptor beta chain was identified during a study of T cell responses to AZD1222 COVID-19 vaccine. This table comes from immunoSEQ multiplex PCR, and its TCRdb copy is limited to in-frame clones, with some not included. The repertoire holds about 150,000 clones, approximately 90% seen once, with around 1.5% in the top ten. It was second doses at about 4 or about 12 weeks that were pooled. Note on this clone: Its antigen is as yet unknown.

General observations from the study: There were repertoire samples only from the period after the peak T cell response. Per reports, nearly half of all spike-specific TCRs target regions that are unmutated in variants. At 160-218 and 743-854, vaccine-associated CD4 TCRs were dominant, and they spanned spike.

With V trimmed by 3 bases and J by 1 base, 3 bases remained unmatched. Germline V gene lookup returns CDR1 SGHRS and CDR2 YFSETQ. The length of the CDR3 is 14 residues. The V and J genes are TRBV5-1 and TRBJ2-5; TRBD2 aligns across 7 bases. The receptor's source is an adult who received the AZD1222 COVID-19 vaccine. Sequenced here: peripheral blood, sampled 28 days after the second AZD1222 dose. In DNA, the CDR3 is TGCGCCAGCAGCTGGGGGGGGTTCCAAGAGACCCAGTACTTC. Its protein is CASSWGGFQETQYF.